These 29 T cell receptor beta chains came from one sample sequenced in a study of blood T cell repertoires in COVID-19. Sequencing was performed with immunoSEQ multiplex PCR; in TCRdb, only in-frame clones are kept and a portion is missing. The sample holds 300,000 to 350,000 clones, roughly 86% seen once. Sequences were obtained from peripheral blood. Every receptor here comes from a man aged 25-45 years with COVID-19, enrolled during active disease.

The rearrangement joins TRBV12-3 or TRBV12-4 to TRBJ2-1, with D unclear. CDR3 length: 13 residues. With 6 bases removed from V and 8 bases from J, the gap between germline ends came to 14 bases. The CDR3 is CASSLGDGYEQFF. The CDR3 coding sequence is TGTGCCAGCAGCCTAGGTGATGGATATGAGCAGTTCTTC.

The CDR3 reads CASSTGSDEKLFF. The CDR3 DNA is TGTGCCAGCAGCACAGGGTCGGATGAAAAACTGTTTTTT. The chain recombines TRBV5-4 with TRBJ1-4, with D tentatively TRBD1 (6 bases). V was shortened by 4 bases and J by 6 bases, with 10 bases between the two germline ends. Germline CDR1 SGHNT, CDR2 YYREEE (reference sequence). The length of the CDR3 is 13 residues. The whole variable domain, filled in from reference TRBV5-4 and TRBJ1-4, reads ETGVTQSPTHLIKTRGQQVTLRCSSQSGHNTVSWYQQALGQGPQFIFQYYREEENGRGNFPPRFSGLQFPNYSSELNVNALELDDSALYLCASSTGSDEKLFFGSGTQLSVL.

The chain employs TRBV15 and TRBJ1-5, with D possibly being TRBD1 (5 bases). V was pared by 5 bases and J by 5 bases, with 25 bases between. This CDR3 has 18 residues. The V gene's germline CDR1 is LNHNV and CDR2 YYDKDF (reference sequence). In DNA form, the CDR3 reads TGTGCCACCAGCTCCAAACCCGGGGGATGGGAGGGGTATCAGCCCCAGCATTTT. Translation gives CATSSKPGGWEGYQPQHF.

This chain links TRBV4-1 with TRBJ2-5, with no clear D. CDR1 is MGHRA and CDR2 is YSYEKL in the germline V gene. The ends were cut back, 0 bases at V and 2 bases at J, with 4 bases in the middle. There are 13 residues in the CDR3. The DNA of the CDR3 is TGCGCCAGCAGCCAAGACCCACAAGAGACCCAGTACTTC. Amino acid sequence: CASSQDPQETQYF.

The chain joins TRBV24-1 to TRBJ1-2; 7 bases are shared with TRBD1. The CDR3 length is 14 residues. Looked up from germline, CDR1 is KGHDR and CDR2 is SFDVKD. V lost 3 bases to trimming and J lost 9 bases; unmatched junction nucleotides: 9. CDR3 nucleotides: TGTGCCACCAGTGATCGCGGACAGGATAGGCGCTACACCTTC. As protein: CATSDRGQDRRYTF.

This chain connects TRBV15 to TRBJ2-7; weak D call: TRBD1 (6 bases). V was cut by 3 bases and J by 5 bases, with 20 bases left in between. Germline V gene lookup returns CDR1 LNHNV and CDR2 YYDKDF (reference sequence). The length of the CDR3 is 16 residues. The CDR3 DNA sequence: TGTGCCACCAGCAGTGCACAGGGTTATTCTCTACACGAGCAGTACTTC. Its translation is CATSSAQGYSLHEQYF.

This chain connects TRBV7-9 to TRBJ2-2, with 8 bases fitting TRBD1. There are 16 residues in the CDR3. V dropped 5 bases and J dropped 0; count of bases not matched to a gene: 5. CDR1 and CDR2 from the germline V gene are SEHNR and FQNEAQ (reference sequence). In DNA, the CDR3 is TGTGCCAGCAGCCCTCTGGGACAGGCGAACACCGGGGAGCTGTTTTTT. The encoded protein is CASSPLGQANTGELFF.

DNA for the CDR3: TGTGCCAGCAGCTTAGCGGAGGGGAGCAATCAGCCCCAGCATTTT. Protein: CASSLAEGSNQPQHF. This chain links TRBV7-9 with TRBJ1-5; TRBD1 might be the D (5 bases). The germline CDR1 and CDR2 sequences are SEHNR and FQNEAQ (reference sequence). The CDR3 extends over 15 amino acids. V was cut by 0 bases and J by 1 base, with 7 bases left in between.

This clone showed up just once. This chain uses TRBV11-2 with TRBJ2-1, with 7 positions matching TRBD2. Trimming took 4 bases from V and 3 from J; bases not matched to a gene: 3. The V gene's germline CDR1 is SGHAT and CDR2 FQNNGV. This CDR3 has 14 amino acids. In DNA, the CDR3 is TGTGCCAGCAGCTATCGGGACTACTACAATGAGCAGTTCTTC. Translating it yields CASSYRDYYNEQFF.

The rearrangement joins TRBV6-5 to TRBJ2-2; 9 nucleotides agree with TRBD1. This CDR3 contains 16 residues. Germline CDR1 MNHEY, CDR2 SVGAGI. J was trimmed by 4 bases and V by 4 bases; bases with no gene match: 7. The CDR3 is CASSSSTGGITGELFF. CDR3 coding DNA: TGTGCCAGCAGTTCATCTACAGGGGGCATCACCGGGGAGCTGTTTTTT.

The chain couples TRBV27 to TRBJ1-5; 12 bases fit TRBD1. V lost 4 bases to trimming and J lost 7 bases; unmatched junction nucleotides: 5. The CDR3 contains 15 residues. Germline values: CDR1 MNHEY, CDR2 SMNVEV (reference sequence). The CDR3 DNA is TGTGCCAGCAGTTGGGGACAGGGGGCGGAACAGCCCCAGCATTTT. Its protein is CASSWGQGAEQPQHF.

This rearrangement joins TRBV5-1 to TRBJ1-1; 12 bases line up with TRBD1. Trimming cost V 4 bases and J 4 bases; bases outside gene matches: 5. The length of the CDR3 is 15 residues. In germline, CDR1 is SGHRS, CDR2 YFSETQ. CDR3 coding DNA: TGCGCCAGCAGCCCTTTGGGACAGGGGGCCACTGAAGCTTTCTTT. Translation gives CASSPLGQGATEAFF.

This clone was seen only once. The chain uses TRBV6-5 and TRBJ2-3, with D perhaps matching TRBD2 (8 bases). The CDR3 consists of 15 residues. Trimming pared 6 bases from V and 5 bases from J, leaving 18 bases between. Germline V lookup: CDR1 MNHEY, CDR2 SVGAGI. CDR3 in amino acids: CASSGRDRPLDTQYF. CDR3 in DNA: TGTGCCAGCAGCGGGAGGGACAGACCATTAGATACGCAGTATTTT.

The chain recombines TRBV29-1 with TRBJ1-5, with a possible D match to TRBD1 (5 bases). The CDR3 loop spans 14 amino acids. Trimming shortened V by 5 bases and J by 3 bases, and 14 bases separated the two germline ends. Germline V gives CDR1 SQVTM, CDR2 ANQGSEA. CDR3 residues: CSVSWGGANQPQHF. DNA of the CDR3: TGCAGCGTTTCGTGGGGAGGGGCCAATCAGCCCCAGCATTTT. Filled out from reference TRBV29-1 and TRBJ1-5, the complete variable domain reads SAVISQKPSRDICQRGTSLTIQCQVDSQVTMMFWYRQQPGQSLTLIATANQGSEATYESGFVIDKFPISRPNLTFSTLTVSNMSPEDSSIYLCSVSWGGANQPQHFGDGTRLSIL.

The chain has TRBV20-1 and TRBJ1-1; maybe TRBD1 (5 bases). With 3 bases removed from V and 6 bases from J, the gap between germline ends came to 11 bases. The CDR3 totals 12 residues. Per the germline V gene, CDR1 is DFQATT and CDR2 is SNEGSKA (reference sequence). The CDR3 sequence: CSASFRVPEAFF. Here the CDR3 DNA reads TGCAGTGCTAGTTTCAGGGTCCCTGAAGCTTTCTTT.

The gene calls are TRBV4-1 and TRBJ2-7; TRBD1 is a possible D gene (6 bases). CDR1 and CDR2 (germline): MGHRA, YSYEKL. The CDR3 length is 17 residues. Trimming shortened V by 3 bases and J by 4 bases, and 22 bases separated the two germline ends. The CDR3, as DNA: TGCGCCAGCAGCCACCCCGCCCGCCAGGGGTTGGGTTACGAGCAGTACTTC. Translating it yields CASSHPARQGLGYEQYF.

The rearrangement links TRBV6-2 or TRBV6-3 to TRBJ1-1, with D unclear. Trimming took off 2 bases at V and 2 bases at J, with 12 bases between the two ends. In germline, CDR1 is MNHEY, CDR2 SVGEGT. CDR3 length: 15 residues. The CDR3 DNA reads TGTGCCAGCAGTTACGATGCAGGAATAAACACTGAAGCTTTCTTT. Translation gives CASSYDAGINTEAFF.

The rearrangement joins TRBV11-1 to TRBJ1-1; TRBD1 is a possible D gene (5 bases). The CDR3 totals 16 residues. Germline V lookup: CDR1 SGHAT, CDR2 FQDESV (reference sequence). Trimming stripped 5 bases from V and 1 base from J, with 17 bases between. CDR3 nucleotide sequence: TGTGCCAGCAGCCCCCCCACAGGACATTGGAACACTGAAGCTTTCTTT. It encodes CASSPPTGHWNTEAFF.

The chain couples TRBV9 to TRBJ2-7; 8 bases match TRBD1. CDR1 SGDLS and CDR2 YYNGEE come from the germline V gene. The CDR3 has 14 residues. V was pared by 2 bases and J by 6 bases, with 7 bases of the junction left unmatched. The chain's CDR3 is CASSVRDRPTEQYF. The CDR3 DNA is TGTGCCAGCAGCGTCCGGGACAGGCCTACCGAGCAGTACTTC.

The CDR3 nucleotides read TGTGCCAGCAGCTTCAATCCCGCGACAGAAGCTTTCTTT. This codes for CASSFNPATEAFF. The genes are TRBV7-3 and TRBJ1-1, with unresolved D. V shed 3 bases and J shed 8 bases, with 13 bases lying between them. Germline V gives CDR1 SGHTA, CDR2 FQGTGA. There are 13 residues in the CDR3.

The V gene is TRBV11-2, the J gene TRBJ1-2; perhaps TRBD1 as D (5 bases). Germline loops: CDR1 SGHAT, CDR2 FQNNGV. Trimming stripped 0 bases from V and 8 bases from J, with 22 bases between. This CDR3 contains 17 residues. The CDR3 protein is CASSLDLIGVPRKGYTF. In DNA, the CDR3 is TGTGCCAGCAGCTTAGATCTGATAGGGGTCCCACGGAAGGGCTACACCTTC.

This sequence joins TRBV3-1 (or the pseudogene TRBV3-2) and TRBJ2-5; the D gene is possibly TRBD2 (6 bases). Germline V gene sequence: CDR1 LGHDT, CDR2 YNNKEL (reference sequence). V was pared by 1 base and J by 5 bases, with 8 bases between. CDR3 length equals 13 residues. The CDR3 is CASSQAGGETQYF. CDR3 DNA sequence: TGTGCCAGCAGCCAAGCAGGAGGGGAGACCCAGTACTTC.

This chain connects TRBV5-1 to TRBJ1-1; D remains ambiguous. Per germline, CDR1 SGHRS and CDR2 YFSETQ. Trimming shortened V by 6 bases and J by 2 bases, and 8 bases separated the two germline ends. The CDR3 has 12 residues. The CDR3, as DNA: TGCGCCAGCAATACGGGAAACACTGAAGCTTTCTTT. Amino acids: CASNTGNTEAFF.

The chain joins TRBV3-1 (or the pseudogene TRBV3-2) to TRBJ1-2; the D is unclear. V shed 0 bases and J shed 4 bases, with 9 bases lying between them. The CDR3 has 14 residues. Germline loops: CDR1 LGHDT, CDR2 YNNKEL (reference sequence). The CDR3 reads CASSQDGGFYGYTF. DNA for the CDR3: TGTGCCAGCAGCCAAGATGGAGGGTTCTATGGCTACACCTTC.

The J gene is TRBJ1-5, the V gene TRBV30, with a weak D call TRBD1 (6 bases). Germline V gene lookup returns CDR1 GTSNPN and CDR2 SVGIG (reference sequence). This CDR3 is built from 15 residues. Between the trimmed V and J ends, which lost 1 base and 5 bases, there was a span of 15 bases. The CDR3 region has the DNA TGTGCCTGGAGTGGGCAGGGGCAGGCGGATCAGCCCCAGCATTTT. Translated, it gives CAWSGQGQADQPQHF.

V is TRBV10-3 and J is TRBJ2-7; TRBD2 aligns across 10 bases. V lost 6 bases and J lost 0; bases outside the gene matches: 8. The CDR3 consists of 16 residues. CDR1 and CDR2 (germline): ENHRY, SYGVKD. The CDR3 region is CAISPGTSVSSYEQYF. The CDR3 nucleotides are TGTGCCATCAGCCCCGGGACTAGCGTAAGCTCCTACGAGCAGTACTTC.

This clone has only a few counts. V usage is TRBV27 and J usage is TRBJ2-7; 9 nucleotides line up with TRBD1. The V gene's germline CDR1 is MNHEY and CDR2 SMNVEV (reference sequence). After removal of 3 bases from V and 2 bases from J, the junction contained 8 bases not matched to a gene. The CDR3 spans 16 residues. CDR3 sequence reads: CASSFTSGTGTYEQYF. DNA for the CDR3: TGTGCCAGCAGTTTCACTTCCGGGACAGGGACCTACGAGCAGTACTTC.

Here the CDR3 DNA reads TGTGCCTGCTCAGGGGGCGGCGAGACCCAGTACTTC. Its protein is CACSGGGETQYF. This chain uses TRBV30 with TRBJ2-5; TRBD1 matches at 8 bases. CDR1 and CDR2 (germline): GTSNPN, SVGIG (reference sequence). The CDR3 has 12 amino acids. Trimming removed 6 bases from V and 5 bases from J; junction bases left unmatched: 5.

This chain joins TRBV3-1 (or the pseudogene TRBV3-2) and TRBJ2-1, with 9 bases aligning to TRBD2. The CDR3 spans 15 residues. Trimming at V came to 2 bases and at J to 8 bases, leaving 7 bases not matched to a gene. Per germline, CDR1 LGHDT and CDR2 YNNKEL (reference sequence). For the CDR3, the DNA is TGTGCCAGCAGCCAACGGGGCGGGGGGGCCGATGAGCAGTTCTTC. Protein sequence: CASSQRGGGADEQFF.